The 16 T cell receptor beta chains given below trace back to one sample, sequenced in a study of control samples from healthy donors and cancer patients. Sequenced by immunoSEQ multiplex PCR; TCRdb stores in-frame clones only, minus some. The data contain about 28,000 clones, roughly 89% of them singletons. Sequenced input: PBMCs. Source of these receptors: a woman aged 40-49 years with lung cancer.

The chain links TRBV5-4 to TRBJ2-3; D remains unclear. The CDR3 has 16 residues. Germline CDR1 reads SGHNT; CDR2 reads YYREEE (reference sequence). Trimming stripped 0 bases from V and 2 bases from J, with 13 bases between. The CDR3 sequence: CASSLAPSWDTDTQYF. The CDR3 DNA reads TGTGCCAGCAGCTTGGCCCCAAGCTGGGACACAGATACGCAGTATTTT.

This chain joins TRBV30 and TRBJ2-7, with D unclear. CDR3 size: 14 residues. V was trimmed by 2 bases and J by 5 bases, leaving 16 bases between them. Germline lookup yields CDR1 GTSNPN and CDR2 SVGIG (reference sequence). In DNA form, the CDR3 reads TGTGCCTGGAGTATCCGGGCGGTTTTGAACGAGCAGTACTTC. This encodes CAWSIRAVLNEQYF. The entire variable domain, with the rest obtained from reference TRBV30 and TRBJ2-7, is as follows: SQTIHQWPATLVQPVGSPLSLECTVEGTSNPNLYWYRQAAGRGLQLLFYSVGIGQISSEVPQNLSASRPQDRQFILSSKKLLLSDSGFYLCAWSIRAVLNEQYFGPGTRLTVT.

The chain carries TRBV20-1 and TRBJ1-1; D gene ambiguous. V was pared by 3 bases and J by 4 bases, with 15 bases between. CDR1 is DFQATT and CDR2 is SNEGSKA in the germline V gene (reference sequence). The CDR3 runs 14 residues. CDR3 residues: CSASPPARGTEAFF. The CDR3 region has the DNA TGCAGTGCTAGTCCCCCTGCGCGGGGCACTGAAGCTTTCTTT.

The V and J genes are TRBV3-1 (or the pseudogene TRBV3-2) and TRBJ1-2, with TRBD1 as a possible D gene (6 bases). Germline V lookup: CDR1 LGHDT, CDR2 YNNKEL (reference sequence). V was cut by 0 bases and J by 8 bases, with 16 bases left in between. This CDR3 has 15 residues. CDR3 sequence: CASSQDGPDGGGYTF. The CDR3 DNA follows: TGTGCCAGCAGCCAAGACGGGCCCGACGGGGGCGGCTACACCTTC.

This clone appeared a single time. The chain links TRBV28 to TRBJ2-3; 8 bases map to TRBD1. From germline, CDR1 is MDHEN and CDR2 SYDVKM. V was pared by 6 bases and J by 0 bases, with 20 bases of the junction left unmatched. This CDR3 is 20 amino acids long. CDR3 amino acids: CASSPGQEATLLISTDTQYF. The DNA of the CDR3 is TGTGCCAGCAGCCCGGGACAGGAGGCGACTTTATTAATTAGCACAGATACGCAGTATTTT.

This chain joins TRBV11-2 and TRBJ2-2; no definite D call. Germline V lookup: CDR1 SGHAT, CDR2 FQNNGV. The CDR3 runs to 15 residues. With 0 bases removed from V and 0 bases from J, the gap between germline ends came to 5 bases. CDR3 in amino acids: CASSLDRTNTGELFF. The DNA of the CDR3 is TGTGCCAGCAGCTTAGATCGGACGAACACCGGGGAGCTGTTTTTT.

This chain links TRBV2 with TRBJ1-2; weak D call: TRBD1 (5 bases). The V and J ends lost 4 bases and 4 bases respectively, with 13 bases between them. Germline assignment: CDR1 SNHLY and CDR2 FYNNEI. This CDR3 has 14 amino acids. The CDR3 nucleotides read TGTGCCAGCAGTGCGGTGGGGGAGGGCTATGGCTACACCTTC. Translation: CASSAVGEGYGYTF.

This chain links TRBV28 with TRBJ1-1; unclear D gene. This CDR3 contains 15 residues. Between the trimmed V and J ends, which lost 2 bases and 4 bases, there was a span of 14 bases. In germline, CDR1 is MDHEN, CDR2 SYDVKM. The CDR3 reads CASSLMGSRGTEAFF. CDR3 DNA: TGTGCCAGCAGTTTAATGGGCAGCCGCGGCACTGAAGCTTTCTTT.

As to this clone: The sample holds other DNA sequences that translate to the same CDR3. V usage is TRBV9 and J usage is TRBJ1-3; no firm D call. The V end was cut by 0 bases, the J end by 1 base, with 5 bases between. Germline CDR1 and CDR2: SGDLS and YYNGEE. CDR3 length equals 14 residues. CDR3 protein: CASSVAGSGNTIYF. CDR3 bases: TGTGCCAGCAGCGTAGCGGGTTCTGGAAACACCATATATTTT.

The chain uses TRBV9 and TRBJ1-4; possible D gene TRBD1, 5 bases. The germline V and J ends were trimmed by 2 bases and 0 bases, with 8 bases remaining between them. CDR1 and CDR2 (germline): SGDLS, YYNGEE. The CDR3 loop spans 15 amino acids. The CDR3 reads CASSVGDATNEKLFF. As DNA, the CDR3 is TGTGCCAGCAGCGTGGGGGATGCAACTAATGAAAAACTGTTTTTT.

The V and J genes are TRBV12-3 or TRBV12-4 and TRBJ2-3; D is uncertain. The CDR3 has 12 residues. Trimming cost V 5 bases and J 1 base, with 4 bases left between them. The CDR3 reads CASSRRTDTQYF. CDR3 DNA: TGTGCCAGCAGTCGGCGCACAGATACGCAGTATTTT.

There are a few counts of this clone. This sequence joins TRBV6-6 and TRBJ2-2; weak D call: TRBD1 (5 bases). The germline V gene has CDR1 MNHNY and CDR2 SVGAGI (reference sequence). The CDR3 extends over 14 amino acids. Trimming took off 6 bases at V and 6 bases at J, with 14 bases between the two ends. CDR3 DNA sequence: TGTGCCAGCAGAGGACACCTCCGAGCCGGGGAGCTGTTTTTT. Its protein is CASRGHLRAGELFF.

The rearrangement uses TRBV7-6 and TRBJ1-2; tentative D call: TRBD1 (5 bases). Trimming left V 5 bases short and J 5 bases short, with 21 bases between. From germline, CDR1 is SGHVS and CDR2 FNYEAQ. CDR3 size: 16 residues. This CDR3 is CASSPGPGGLTYGYTF. DNA for the CDR3: TGTGCCAGCAGCCCGGGGCCCGGGGGGTTGACGTATGGCTACACCTTC.

The chain uses TRBV7-9 and TRBJ1-1; D remains unclear. CDR3 length: 11 residues. Trimming took 5 bases from V and 4 from J, leaving 5 bases between them. Germline V gene lookup returns CDR1 SEHNR and CDR2 FQNEAQ (reference sequence). The CDR3, as DNA: TGTGCCAGCAGCCCAGGCACTGAAGCTTTCTTT. Protein product: CASSPGTEAFF.

V usage is TRBV11-3 and J usage is TRBJ2-3; 9 bases are a match to TRBD1. V lost 6 bases and J lost 5; bases outside the gene matches: 9. Germline V CDR1 and CDR2: SGHNT, YENEEA. The CDR3 totals 15 residues. The CDR3 is CASRRDRASGDTQYF. The CDR3 region has the DNA TGTGCCAGCAGGCGGGACAGGGCCTCCGGAGATACGCAGTATTTT.

J is TRBJ1-1 and V is TRBV6-2 or TRBV6-3; tentative D call: TRBD1 (6 bases). The V end lost 0 bases, the J end lost 2 bases, and 10 bases lay between the germline ends. The germline V gene encodes CDR1 MNHEY and CDR2 SVGEGT. The CDR3 is 15 amino acids. The CDR3 bases are TGTGCCAGCAGTTACTCGCTGGGACAAAACACTGAAGCTTTCTTT. This sequence encodes CASSYSLGQNTEAFF.